The 24 T cell receptor beta chains listed next were all sequenced from one sample in a study of blood T cells in healthy people across ages. The authors ran a second PCR of 7 to 11 cycles using a sample-barcoded 5' primer and a J-beta primer mix. TCRdb recomputed calls from the 5' RACE reads with MiXCR, one row per CDR3 protein. The profile shows over 700,000 distinct CDR3 sequences, approximately 25% of them singletons. These data are also associated with another study on T cells of mothers and their children.

The sequencing input was blood. The receptors were sampled from a boy between 10 and 17 years old in good health.

The genes are TRBV6-2 or TRBV6-3 and TRBJ2-5; perhaps TRBD2 as D (5 bases). There are 15 residues in the CDR3. Trimming cost V 6 bases and J 2 bases, with 16 bases left between them. From germline, CDR1 is MNHEY and CDR2 SVGEGT. CDR3 protein: CASRAFQRGQETQYF. In DNA, the CDR3 is TGTGCCAGCAGGGCCTTTCAACGGGGACAAGAGACCCAGTACTTC.

This clonotype came up many times. The chain combines TRBV12-3 or TRBV12-4 with TRBJ2-3; D call uncertain. The CDR3 is 12 amino acids. V was trimmed by 1 base and J by 5 bases, leaving 4 bases between them. The CDR3 DNA sequence: TGTGCCAGCAGTTTAGGGCTAGATACGCAGTATTTT. Its translation is CASSLGLDTQYF.

There are a few counts of this clonotype. The chain employs TRBV10-3 and TRBJ2-2; perhaps D is TRBD1 or TRBD2 (6 bases each). The V gene lost 2 bases and the J gene lost 5 bases, with 9 bases spanning the gap. Germline CDR1 ENHRY, CDR2 SYGVKD. This CDR3 is built from 14 residues. The CDR3 region has the DNA TGTGCCATCAGTGAGACAGGGAGGACCGGGGAGCTGTTTTTT. Translated: CAISETGRTGELFF.

The genes are TRBV7-9 and TRBJ1-2; 9 bases are a match to TRBD1. This CDR3 is built from 15 residues. Germline trimming cut 5 bases from V and 5 bases from J; bases unmatched to any gene: 9. The germline V gene encodes CDR1 SEHNR and CDR2 FQNEAQ (reference sequence). The CDR3 DNA reads as TGTGCCAGCAGCCCCTGGGACAGGGTCGATTATGGCTACACCTTC. Its translation is CASSPWDRVDYGYTF.

The chain is built from TRBV6-1 and TRBJ2-1; weak D call: TRBD1 (5 bases). The DNA matches TRBJ2-7 better at its end, which makes the J call doubtful. CDR3 length equals 13 residues. Germline assignment: CDR1 MNHNS and CDR2 SASEGT. The CDR3 DNA is TGTGCCAGCAGATACAGGACAACCTACGAGCAGTACTTC. It codes for CASRYRTTYEQYF.

This clonotype occurred a few times. The chain has TRBV4-2 and TRBJ2-1, with 10 positions matching TRBD2. Germline-derived CDR1 and CDR2 are LGHNA and YNFKEQ. Germline trimming cut 2 bases from V and 7 bases from J; bases unmatched to any gene: 5. The CDR3 extends over 15 amino acids. CDR3 nucleotides: TGTGCCAGCAGCCAACTGGTAGCGGGGGGTAATGAGCAGTTCTTC. Its protein product is CASSQLVAGGNEQFF.

The V and J genes are TRBV5-1 and TRBJ1-1, with a tentative D call TRBD1 (5 bases). Trimming removed 6 bases from V and 1 base from J, with 10 bases in between. Germline V gene sequence: CDR1 SGHRS, CDR2 YFSETQ. This CDR3 is built from 13 residues. Here the CDR3 reads CASTLDRNTEAFF. CDR3 nucleotide sequence: TGCGCCAGCACCCTCGACAGGAACACTGAAGCTTTCTTT.

This clonotype was seen a few times. This chain uses TRBV6-1 with TRBJ1-4; D unclear. Germline V lookup: CDR1 MNHNS, CDR2 SASEGT. V was trimmed by 8 bases and J by 13 bases, leaving 17 bases between them. The CDR3 is 12 residues long. The DNA for the CDR3 is TGTGCCAGCGGCGGTGAAGAAGAGAGACTGTTTTTT. Its translation: CASGGEEERLFF.

A few counts support this clonotype. This sequence joins TRBV29-1 and TRBJ1-2, with TRBD1 matching over 8 bases. The CDR3 is 14 residues long. From germline, CDR1 is SQVTM and CDR2 ANQGSEA. Trimming took 0 bases from V and 4 from J; bases not matched to a gene: 4. In nucleotides, the CDR3 is TGCAGCGTTGAAGAAGGCGACAGGGGCTATGGCTACACCTTC. It specifies CSVEEGDRGYGYTF.

For this clonotype: The junction and the germline gene differ at one end; a read error may be behind it. The chain combines TRBV20-1 with TRBJ2-3; possibly TRBD1 or TRBD2 for D (5 bases each). CDR1 is DFQATT, CDR2 SNEGSKA, per germline (reference sequence). This CDR3 has 16 residues. This chain's CDR3 is CSAIPSYGPSTGTQYF. In DNA form, the CDR3 reads TGCAGTGCTATCCCATCGTACGGCCCTAGCACAGGTACGCAGTATTTT.

V is TRBV6-1 and J is TRBJ2-3; the match to TRBD2 covers 8 bases. Germline V gene data show CDR1 as MNHNS and CDR2 as SASEGT. This CDR3 region has 14 residues. Trimming at V came to 11 bases and at J to 4 bases, leaving 11 bases not matched to a gene. CDR3 protein: CAGTERGTPDTQYF. CDR3 in DNA: TGTGCCGGTACCGAGCGGGGGACCCCAGATACGCAGTATTTT.

J is TRBJ2-5 and V is TRBV7-9; maybe TRBD1 (5 bases). The CDR3 extends over 16 amino acids. With 5 bases removed from V and 0 bases from J, the gap between germline ends came to 16 bases. CDR1 and CDR2 from the germline V gene are SEHNR and FQNEAQ (reference sequence). This CDR3 is CASSRGQENYQETQYF. The CDR3 region has the DNA TGTGCCAGCAGCCGAGGACAAGAGAATTACCAAGAGACCCAGTACTTC.

J is TRBJ2-4 and V is TRBV7-6, with unresolved D. Trimming took 5 bases from V and 7 from J, leaving 12 bases between them. CDR3 length: 13 amino acids. From germline, CDR1 is SGHVS and CDR2 FNYEAQ. This chain's CDR3 is CASSDTPGNIQYF. CDR3 bases: TGTGCCAGCAGCGACACCCCTGGGAACATTCAGTACTTC.

The CDR3 sequence is CASGAGTLQGAFETQYF. In nucleotides, the CDR3 is TGTGCCAGCGGCGCCGGAACCCTACAGGGGGCATTTGAGACCCAGTACTTC. The chain employs TRBV7-6 and TRBJ2-5, with 9 bases lining up with TRBD1. Germline-derived CDR1 and CDR2 are SGHVS and FNYEAQ. The CDR3 consists of 17 residues. Losses at the gene ends were 8 bases for V and 5 bases for J; bases not matched to a gene: 18.

The rearrangement joins TRBV4-1 to TRBJ2-2; no clear D. This CDR3 comprises 14 residues. Germline CDR1 MGHRA, CDR2 YSYEKL. The germline V and J ends were trimmed by 0 bases and 5 bases, with 7 bases remaining between them. CDR3 DNA: TGCGCCAGCAGCCAAGAATCGAGTACCGGGGAGCTGTTTTTT. Protein: CASSQESSTGELFF.

This clonotype came up a few times. This chain uses TRBV4-1 with TRBJ2-7; 7 nucleotides align to TRBD2. CDR3 length: 14 residues. The V segment lost 3 bases and the J segment 7 bases; nucleotides outside the gene matches: 9. CDR1 MGHRA and CDR2 YSYEKL come from the germline V gene. The DNA of the CDR3 is TGCGCCAGCAGCCACTATGGGACTACGGGAGAGCAGTACTTC. This codes for CASSHYGTTGEQYF.

CDR3 in DNA: TGCAGCGCGTGGACAGGGCCCACTGAAGCTTTCTTT. Translated, it gives CSAWTGPTEAFF. The chain uses TRBV29-1 and TRBJ1-1; 8 nucleotides match TRBD1. Germline values: CDR1 SQVTM, CDR2 ANQGSEA. The CDR3 covers 12 residues. V was pared by 7 bases and J by 4 bases, with 5 bases of the junction left unmatched.

This clonotype was seen only a few times. V gene TRBV6-6 combines with J gene TRBJ2-7; 7 bases agree with TRBD1. The germline V gene has CDR1 MNHNY and CDR2 SVGAGI (reference sequence). Losses at the gene ends were 6 bases for V and 0 bases for J; bases not matched to a gene: 8. The CDR3 length is 15 residues. CDR3: CASSDTGASSYEQYF. CDR3 nucleotide sequence: TGTGCCAGCAGCGATACAGGGGCTAGCTCCTACGAGCAGTACTTC.

The J gene is TRBJ2-5, the V gene TRBV9; unclear D gene. V dropped 0 bases and J dropped 2 bases, with 11 bases sitting between them. From germline, CDR1 is SGDLS and CDR2 YYNGEE. CDR3 length: 15 amino acids. The CDR3 DNA reads as TGTGCCAGCAGCGTAGGGGCCGTCCTACAAGAGACCCAGTACTTC. Translating it yields CASSVGAVLQETQYF.

The V call is TRBV10-2, the J call TRBJ2-7; D is perhaps TRBD2 (6 bases). Looked up from germline, CDR1 is WSHSY and CDR2 is SAAADI. The CDR3 consists of 12 residues. Trimming shortened V by 6 bases and J by 4 bases, and 10 bases separated the two germline ends. CDR3 loop: CASREGQYEQYF. The CDR3 DNA is TGCGCCAGCAGGGAGGGCCAGTACGAGCAGTACTTC.

This clonotype was seen more than once but under ten times. This chain uses TRBV29-1 with TRBJ2-3; D ambiguous. The V end was cut by 7 bases, the J end by 5 bases, with 7 bases between. Per the germline V gene, CDR1 is SQVTM and CDR2 is ANQGSEA. The CDR3 extends over 10 amino acids. Here the CDR3 DNA reads TGCAGCGCCCTTGAAGATACGCAGTATTTT. Protein sequence: CSALEDTQYF.

This clonotype has more than one count but fewer than ten. This chain links TRBV5-1 with TRBJ2-1; the D is unclear. CDR3 size: 15 residues. V lost 0 bases to trimming and J lost 2 bases, with 9 bases between them. Germline lookup yields CDR1 SGHRS and CDR2 YFSETQ. CDR3 nucleotides: TGCGCCAGCAGCTTGGGTGAGTGGGCCTACAATGAGCAGTTCTTC. This sequence encodes CASSLGEWAYNEQFF.

The rearrangement links TRBV12-3 or TRBV12-4 to TRBJ2-1; 7 positions match TRBD2. The trim removed 5 bases at V and 13 bases at J, leaving 14 bases unmatched. The CDR3 totals 14 residues. The CDR3 region has the DNA TGTGCCAGCAGTCCAGGGACTACAGCGGCCGAACAGTTCTTC. Translation: CASSPGTTAAEQFF.

CDR3 DNA: TGTGCCAGCAGGCCGTCCGGGACATTCTACGAGCAGTACTTC. Protein product: CASRPSGTFYEQYF. This chain uses TRBV12-3 or TRBV12-4 with TRBJ2-7, with D possibly being TRBD1 (6 bases). V was clipped by 6 bases and J by 3 bases, with 15 bases between them. The CDR3 extends over 14 amino acids.